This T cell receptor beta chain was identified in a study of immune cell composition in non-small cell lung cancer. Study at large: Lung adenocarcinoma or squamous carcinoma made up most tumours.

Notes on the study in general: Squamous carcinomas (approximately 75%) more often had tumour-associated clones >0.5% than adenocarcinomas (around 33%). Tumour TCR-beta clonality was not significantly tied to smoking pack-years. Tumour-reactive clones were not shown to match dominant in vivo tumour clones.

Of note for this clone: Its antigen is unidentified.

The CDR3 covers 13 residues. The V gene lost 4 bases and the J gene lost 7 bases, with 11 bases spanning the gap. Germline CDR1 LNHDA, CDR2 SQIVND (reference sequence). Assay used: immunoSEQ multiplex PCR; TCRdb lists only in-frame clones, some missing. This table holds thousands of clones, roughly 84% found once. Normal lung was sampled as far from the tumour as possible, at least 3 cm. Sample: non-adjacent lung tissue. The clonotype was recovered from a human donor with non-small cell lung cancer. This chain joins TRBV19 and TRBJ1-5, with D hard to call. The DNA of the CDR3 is TGTGCCAGTAGTACCCTTTCTGGCCAGCCCCAGCATTTT. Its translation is CASSTLSGQPQHF.